One and the same sample provided the 20 T cell receptor beta chains below, sequenced in a study of T cells in Graves' hyperthyroidism and ophthalmopathy. The CDR3 regions of TCR beta were amplified from RNA transcripts. Primed by the HTBI set, a first-round RT-PCR was run on the TCR CDR3. TCRdb re-derived calls from the multiplex PCR reads in MiXCR, one entry per CDR3 protein. The top ten hold approximately 7.5% of the sample, which has about 400,000 distinct CDR3 sequences, roughly 14% seen once. The sample comprised blood. These receptors all stem from a woman younger than 35 with Graves' hyperthyroidism.

This clonotype occurred many times. The chain combines TRBV12-3 or TRBV12-4 with TRBJ2-5; weak D call: TRBD1 (5 bases). There are 13 residues in the CDR3. Trimming pared 6 bases from V and 2 bases from J, leaving 10 bases between. The CDR3: CASSLTAQETQYF. As DNA, the CDR3 is TGTGCCAGCAGCTTGACAGCACAAGAGACCCAGTACTTC.

J is TRBJ1-2 and V is TRBV3-1; 10 nucleotides align to TRBD1. Germline V CDR1 and CDR2: LGHDT, YNNKEL (reference sequence). Unmatched junction bases numbered 14, after V lost 4 bases and J lost 6 bases. This CDR3 contains 17 residues. CDR3 in amino acids: CASSPETGGAWIDGYTF. The CDR3 coding sequence is TGTGCCAGCAGCCCAGAGACAGGGGGCGCGTGGATCGATGGCTACACCTTC.

Comment on this clonotype: A much larger clone lies one base from this, so it may be a read error. V and J are TRBV20-1 and TRBJ1-3; TRBD1 aligns across 7 bases. The CDR3 covers 16 residues. Germline CDR1 and CDR2: DFQATT and SNEGSKA (reference sequence). The CDR3 bases are TGCAGTGCTAGAGGCGCCACAGGGGAGCCTGGAGACACCATATATTTT. Encoded protein: CSARGATGEPGDTIYF.

The J gene is TRBJ2-3, the V gene TRBV20-1; 12 bases align to TRBD2. With V trimmed by 1 base and J by 6 bases, 8 bases remained unmatched. This CDR3 has 16 residues. Germline V gives CDR1 DFQATT, CDR2 SNEGSKA (reference sequence). The CDR3 DNA is TGCAGTGCTAGAGGGCCGACTAGCGGGAGAGTTGATACGCAGTATTTT. It yields the protein CSARGPTSGRVDTQYF.

This clonotype was found many times. The genes are TRBV10-3 and TRBJ1-2, with TRBD1 matching 9 bases. Germline V gives CDR1 ENHRY, CDR2 SYGVKD. The CDR3 is 16 residues long. J was trimmed by 5 bases and V by 3 bases; bases with no gene match: 10. CDR3: CAISDQPQGASYGYTF. DNA of the CDR3: TGTGCCATCAGTGACCAACCACAGGGGGCAAGTTATGGCTACACCTTC.

Many counts were recorded for this clonotype. The chain combines TRBV7-9 with TRBJ2-3, with D maybe TRBD2 (5 bases). V was pared by 0 bases and J by 1 base, with 11 bases between. CDR1 is SEHNR and CDR2 is FQNEAQ in the germline V gene (reference sequence). There are 16 residues in the CDR3. The CDR3 nucleotides read TGTGCCAGCAGCTTAGCAGGGAGAGCTGGCACAGATACGCAGTATTTT. Its protein is CASSLAGRAGTDTQYF.

This clonotype was counted ten times or more. At one end the junction does not follow the germline gene, possibly because of a read error. The rearrangement uses TRBV9 and TRBJ2-3, with D uncertain. CDR1 SGDLS and CDR2 YYNGEE come from the germline V gene. This CDR3 spans 13 amino acids. The CDR3 DNA reads as TGTGCCAGCAACGTAGGTTCCACAGATACGCAGTATTTT. This translates into CASNVGSTDTQYF. The full variable domain, with the rest looked up from reference TRBV9 and TRBJ2-3, is DSGVTQTPKHLITATGQRVTLRCSPRSGDLSVYWYQQSLDQGLQFLIQYYNGEERAKGNILERFSAQQFPDLHSELNLSSLELGDSALYFCASNVGSTDTQYFGPGTRLTVL.

The chain joins TRBV11-2 to TRBJ1-1; no definite D call. The CDR3 has 15 amino acids. Trimming cost V 3 bases and J 1 base, with 12 bases left between them. CDR1 SGHAT and CDR2 FQNNGV come from the germline V gene. CDR3 protein: CASSFRKDWNTEAFF. For the CDR3, the DNA is TGTGCCAGCAGCTTTAGAAAAGACTGGAACACTGAAGCTTTCTTT. The variable domain in full, with the rest retrieved from reference TRBV11-2 and TRBJ1-1, is EAGVAQSPRYKIIEKRQSVAFWCNPISGHATLYWYQQILGQGPKLLIQFQNNGVVDDSQLPKDRFSAERLKGVDSTLKIQPAKLEDSAVYLCASSFRKDWNTEAFFGQGTRLTVV.

This clonotype was picked up many times. This chain links TRBV10-3 with TRBJ1-6, with D unclear. The length of the CDR3 is 14 residues. Trimming removed 10 bases at V and 13 bases at J, with 23 bases between. Per the germline V gene, CDR1 is ENHRY and CDR2 is SYGVKD. The CDR3 sequence is CATRTDRYGFPLHF. In nucleotides, the CDR3 is TGTGCCACCAGGACGGATAGATACGGGTTTCCCCTCCACTTT.

This clonotype has a count of ten or more. This sequence joins TRBV7-8 and TRBJ2-7; tentative D call: TRBD2 (5 bases). The CDR3 consists of 12 residues. Looked up from germline, CDR1 is SGHVS and CDR2 is FQNEAQ. Trimming left V 4 bases short and J 7 bases short, with 11 bases between. The CDR3 is CASSSQRNEQYF. CDR3 nucleotide sequence: TGTGCCAGCAGCTCGCAGCGGAATGAGCAGTACTTC.

The genes are TRBV11-2 and TRBJ1-1, with D tentatively TRBD1 (6 bases). CDR1 is SGHAT, CDR2 FQNNGV, per germline. This CDR3 region has 13 residues. The germline V and J ends were trimmed by 5 bases and 6 bases, with 13 bases remaining between them. CDR3 DNA sequence: TGTGCCAGCAGCCCGGGGAGGGGGGCTGAAGCTTTCTTT. Encoded protein: CASSPGRGAEAFF. Using reference TRBV11-2 and TRBJ1-1 for the parts outside the CDR3, the full variable domain is EAGVAQSPRYKIIEKRQSVAFWCNPISGHATLYWYQQILGQGPKLLIQFQNNGVVDDSQLPKDRFSAERLKGVDSTLKIQPAKLEDSAVYLCASSPGRGAEAFFGQGTRLTVV.

This chain uses TRBV3-1 with TRBJ2-2; TRBD2 matches at 8 bases. Germline assignment: CDR1 LGHDT and CDR2 YNNKEL (reference sequence). There are 17 residues in the CDR3. V trimming: 4 bases; J trimming: 1 base; junction bases outside the gene matches: 8. DNA of the CDR3: TGTGCCAGCAGCCCACGGGGGGGCTCGCTGAACACCGGGGAGCTGTTTTTT. It yields the protein CASSPRGGSLNTGELFF.

This clonotype was seen more than once but under ten times. V and J are TRBV5-1 and TRBJ2-5, with D possibly being TRBD2 (6 bases). CDR1 SGHRS and CDR2 YFSETQ come from the germline V gene. This CDR3 contains 14 residues. Trimming shortened V by 3 bases and J by 5 bases, and 14 bases separated the two germline ends. CDR3 sequence (DNA): TGCGCCAGCAGCTCGGCCCCCGGAGGGGAGACCCAGTACTTC. Translating gives CASSSAPGGETQYF. Supplemented by reference TRBV5-1 and TRBJ2-5, the full variable domain reads KAGVTQTPRYLIKTRGQQVTLSCSPISGHRSVSWYQQTPGQGLQFLFEYFSETQRNKGNFPGRFSGRQFSNSRSEMNVSTLELGDSALYLCASSSAPGGETQYFGPGTRLLVL.

This clonotype was observed many times. V usage is TRBV24-1 and J usage is TRBJ2-1; D uncertain. The germline CDR1 and CDR2 sequences are KGHDR and SFDVKD. The CDR3 is made up of 14 amino acids. The ends were cut back, 4 bases at V and 8 bases at J, with 14 bases in the middle. Here the CDR3 DNA reads TGTGCCACCAGTGACGGTCTCTCTTGGGATGAGCAGTTCTTC. Translation gives CATSDGLSWDEQFF.

In its sample, this clonotype was seen many times. This sequence joins TRBV6-4 and TRBJ1-5; 7 bases align to TRBD1. Germline V gene lookup returns CDR1 MRHNA and CDR2 SNTAGT. J was trimmed by 0 bases and V by 0 bases; bases with no gene match: 14. The CDR3 spans 20 residues. CDR3 in DNA: TGTGCCAGCAGTGACTCTCATCTGCGGGGACAGTACTTTAGCAATCAGCCCCAGCATTTT. Its translation: CASSDSHLRGQYFSNQPQHF.

In its sample, this clonotype was seen a few times. A read error may be the cause here, since a much bigger clone is one base away. The chain recombines TRBV28 with TRBJ2-5, with a possible D match to TRBD1 (5 bases). Germline loops: CDR1 MDHEN, CDR2 SYDVKM. The V end was cut by 9 bases, the J end by 7 bases, with 21 bases between. The CDR3 is 14 residues long. The CDR3 nucleotides read TGTGCCAGTGCTGTGACAGCAAGGCAGGGGACCCAGTACTTC. It codes for CASAVTARQGTQYF. Combining the CDR3 with reference TRBV28 and TRBJ2-5 gives the whole variable domain DVKVTQSSRYLVKRTGEKVFLECVQDMDHENMFWYRQDPGLGLRLIYFSYDVKMKEKGDIPEGYSVSREKKERFSLILESASTNQTSMYLCASAVTARQGTQYFGPGTRLLVL.

This clonotype was counted ten times or more. The V and J genes are TRBV4-1 and TRBJ2-5; the D call may be TRBD1 or TRBD2 (5 bases each). Looked up from germline, CDR1 is MGHRA and CDR2 is YSYEKL. With 3 bases removed from V and 4 bases from J, the gap between germline ends came to 15 bases. The CDR3 spans 15 residues. The CDR3 sequence: CASSHDPAGRETQYF. CDR3 in DNA: TGCGCCAGCAGCCATGACCCTGCAGGGAGAGAGACCCAGTACTTC.

This clonotype occurred many times. The chain recombines TRBV24-1 with TRBJ2-7; 7 nucleotides match TRBD2. In germline, CDR1 is KGHDR, CDR2 SFDVKD. The CDR3 is 16 amino acids. Unmatched junction bases numbered 7, after V lost 3 bases and J lost 0 bases. The CDR3 nucleotides are TGTGCCACCAGTGATATGTTAGCGGGCAACTCCTACGAGCAGTACTTC. Its translation is CATSDMLAGNSYEQYF.

This clonotype was observed many times. The rearrangement links TRBV18 to TRBJ1-4; possibly TRBD1 for D (5 bases). Trimming removed 3 bases from V and 6 bases from J, with 11 bases in between. CDR3 length: 14 amino acids. Germline loops: CDR1 KGHSH, CDR2 LQKENI. The CDR3 spells CASSPDKGYEKLFF. The DNA of the CDR3 is TGTGCCAGCTCACCGGACAAGGGTTATGAAAAACTGTTTTTT.

With regard to this clonotype: A read error is possible here, since a much larger clone lies one base away. This CDR3 fails to terminate in the conserved phenylalanine or tryptophan, so it likely reflects a read error. The J gene is TRBJ2-5, the V gene TRBV12-3 or TRBV12-4, with no clear D. V was shortened by 3 bases and J by 3 bases, with 11 bases between the two germline ends. The CDR3 loop spans 14 amino acids. The CDR3 protein is CASSLEQYEETQYL. As DNA, the CDR3 is TGTGCCAGCAGTTTGGAACAGTATGAAGAGACCCAGTACCTC.